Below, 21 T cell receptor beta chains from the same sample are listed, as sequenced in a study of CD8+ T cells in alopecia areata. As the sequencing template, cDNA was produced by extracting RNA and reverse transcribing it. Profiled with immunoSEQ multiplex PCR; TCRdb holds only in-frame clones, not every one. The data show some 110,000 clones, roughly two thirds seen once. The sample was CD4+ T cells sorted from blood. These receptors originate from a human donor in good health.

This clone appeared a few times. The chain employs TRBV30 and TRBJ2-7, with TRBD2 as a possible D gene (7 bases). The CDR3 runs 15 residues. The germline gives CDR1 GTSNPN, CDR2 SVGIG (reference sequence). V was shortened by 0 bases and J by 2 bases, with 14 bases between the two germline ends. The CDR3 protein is CAWSVGGALTYEQYF. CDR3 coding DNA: TGTGCCTGGAGTGTGGGGGGGGCCCTGACCTACGAGCAGTACTTC.

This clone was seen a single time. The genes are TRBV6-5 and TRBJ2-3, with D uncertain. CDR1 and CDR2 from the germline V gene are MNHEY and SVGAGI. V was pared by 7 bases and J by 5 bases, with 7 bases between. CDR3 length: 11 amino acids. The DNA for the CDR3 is TGTGCCAGCACAAGACAAGATACGCAGTATTTT. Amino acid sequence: CASTRQDTQYF.

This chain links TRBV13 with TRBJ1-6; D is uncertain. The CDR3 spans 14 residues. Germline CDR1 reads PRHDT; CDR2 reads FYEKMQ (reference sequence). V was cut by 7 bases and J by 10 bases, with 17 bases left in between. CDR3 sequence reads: CASTTDPRSSPLHF. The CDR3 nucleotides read TGTGCCAGCACCACGGACCCCCGGTCCTCACCCCTCCACTTT.

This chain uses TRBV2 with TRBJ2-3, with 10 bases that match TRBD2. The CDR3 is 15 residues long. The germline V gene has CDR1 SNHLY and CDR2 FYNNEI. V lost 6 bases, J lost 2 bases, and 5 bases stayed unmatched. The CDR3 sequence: CASRISGGFTDTQYF. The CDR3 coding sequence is TGTGCCAGCAGAATTAGCGGGGGGTTCACAGATACGCAGTATTTT. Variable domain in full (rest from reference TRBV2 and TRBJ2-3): EPEVTQTPSHQVTQMGQEVILRCVPISNHLYFYWYRQILGQKVEFLVSFYNNEISEKSEIFDDQFSVERPDGSNFTLKIRSTKLEDSAMYFCASRISGGFTDTQYFGPGTRLTVL.

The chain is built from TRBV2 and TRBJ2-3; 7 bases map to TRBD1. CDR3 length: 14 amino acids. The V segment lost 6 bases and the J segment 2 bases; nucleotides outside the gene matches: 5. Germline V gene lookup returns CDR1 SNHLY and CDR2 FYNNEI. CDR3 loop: CASSRDSSTDTQYF. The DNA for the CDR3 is TGTGCCAGCAGCCGGGACAGCTCCACAGATACGCAGTATTTT.

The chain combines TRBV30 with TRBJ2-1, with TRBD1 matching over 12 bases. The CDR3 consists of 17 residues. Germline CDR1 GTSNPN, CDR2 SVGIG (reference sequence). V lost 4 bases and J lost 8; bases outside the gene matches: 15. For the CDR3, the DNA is TGTGCCTGGAATAGGGACAGGGGGCCTCACTCCGGTTATGAGCAGTTCTTC. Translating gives CAWNRDRGPHSGYEQFF.

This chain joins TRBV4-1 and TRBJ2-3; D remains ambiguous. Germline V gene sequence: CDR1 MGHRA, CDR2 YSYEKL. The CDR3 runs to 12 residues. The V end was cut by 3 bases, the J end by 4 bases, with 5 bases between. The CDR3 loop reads CASSQSPDTQYF. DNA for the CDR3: TGCGCCAGCAGCCAGTCCCCAGATACGCAGTATTTT.

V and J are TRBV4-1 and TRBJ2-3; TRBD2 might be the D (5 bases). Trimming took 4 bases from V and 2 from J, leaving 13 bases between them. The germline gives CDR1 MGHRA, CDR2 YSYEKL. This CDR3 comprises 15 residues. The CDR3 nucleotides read TGCGCCAGCAGCCCAGGTTTCGGGGTCACAGATACGCAGTATTTT. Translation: CASSPGFGVTDTQYF.

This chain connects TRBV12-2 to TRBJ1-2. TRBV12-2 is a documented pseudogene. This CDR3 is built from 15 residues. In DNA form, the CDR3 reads TGTGCAAGTCGCTTAGCGGACGGGGATCTCTATGGCTACACCTTC. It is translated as CASRLADGDLYGYTF.

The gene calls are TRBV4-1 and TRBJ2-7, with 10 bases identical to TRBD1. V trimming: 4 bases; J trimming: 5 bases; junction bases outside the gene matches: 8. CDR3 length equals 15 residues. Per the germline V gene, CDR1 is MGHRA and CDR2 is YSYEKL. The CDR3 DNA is TGCGCCAGCAGCCTCCCCGGGACAGGGGTCGACGAGCAGTACTTC. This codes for CASSLPGTGVDEQYF.

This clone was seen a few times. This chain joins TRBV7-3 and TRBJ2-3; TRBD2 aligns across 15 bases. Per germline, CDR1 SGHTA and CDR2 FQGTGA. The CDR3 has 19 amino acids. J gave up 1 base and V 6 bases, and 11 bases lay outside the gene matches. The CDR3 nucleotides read TGTGCCAGCAGACCATCCGGGACTAGCGGGGGGAAATGCACAGATACGCAGTATTTT. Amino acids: CASRPSGTSGGKCTDTQYF. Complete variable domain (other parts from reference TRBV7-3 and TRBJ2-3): GAGVSQTPSNKVTEKGKYVELRCDPISGHTALYWYRQSLGQGPEFLIYFQGTGAADDSGLPNDRFFAVRPEGSVSTLKIQRTERGDSAVYLCASRPSGTSGGKCTDTQYFGPGTRLTVL.

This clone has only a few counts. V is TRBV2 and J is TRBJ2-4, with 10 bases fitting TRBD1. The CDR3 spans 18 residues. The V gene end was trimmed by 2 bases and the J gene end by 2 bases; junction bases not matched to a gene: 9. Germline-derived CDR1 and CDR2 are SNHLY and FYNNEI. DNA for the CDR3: TGTGCCAGCAGTGAAATTTTGAGACAGGGGGCAACCAAAAACATTCAGTACTTC. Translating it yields CASSEILRQGATKNIQYF.

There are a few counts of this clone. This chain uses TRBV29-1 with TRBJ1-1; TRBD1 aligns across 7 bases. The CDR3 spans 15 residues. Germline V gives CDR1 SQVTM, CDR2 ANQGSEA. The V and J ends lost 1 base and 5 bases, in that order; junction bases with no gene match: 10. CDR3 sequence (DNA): TGCAGCGTTGAAGGACAGGGAGGGGGAAGGACTGAAGCTTTCTTT. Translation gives CSVEGQGGGRTEAFF.

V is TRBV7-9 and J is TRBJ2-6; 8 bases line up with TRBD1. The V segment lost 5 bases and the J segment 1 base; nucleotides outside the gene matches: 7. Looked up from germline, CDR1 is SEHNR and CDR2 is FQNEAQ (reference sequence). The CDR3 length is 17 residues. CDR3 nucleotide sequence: TGTGCCAGCAGCAATGGGCAGGGGGCGTCTGGGGCCAACGTCCTGACTTTC. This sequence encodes CASSNGQGASGANVLTF.

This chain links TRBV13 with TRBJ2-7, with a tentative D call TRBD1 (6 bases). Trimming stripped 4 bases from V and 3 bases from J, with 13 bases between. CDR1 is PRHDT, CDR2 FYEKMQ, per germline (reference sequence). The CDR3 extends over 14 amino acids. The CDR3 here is CASSSDRSYYEQYF. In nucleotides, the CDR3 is TGTGCCAGCAGCTCCGACAGGAGTTACTACGAGCAGTACTTC.

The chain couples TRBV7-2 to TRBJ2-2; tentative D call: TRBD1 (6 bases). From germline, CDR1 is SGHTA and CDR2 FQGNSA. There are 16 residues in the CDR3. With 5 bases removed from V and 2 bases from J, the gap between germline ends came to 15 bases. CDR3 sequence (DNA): TGTGCCAGCAGCCGAGCGCCCAGGGGCAACACCGGGGAGCTGTTTTTT. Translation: CASSRAPRGNTGELFF. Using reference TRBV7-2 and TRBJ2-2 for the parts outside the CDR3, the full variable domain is GAGVSQSPSNKVTEKGKDVELRCDPISGHTALYWYRQSLGQGLEFLIYFQGNSAPDKSGLPSDRFSAERTGGSVSTLTIQRTQQEDSAVYLCASSRAPRGNTGELFFGEGSRLTVL.

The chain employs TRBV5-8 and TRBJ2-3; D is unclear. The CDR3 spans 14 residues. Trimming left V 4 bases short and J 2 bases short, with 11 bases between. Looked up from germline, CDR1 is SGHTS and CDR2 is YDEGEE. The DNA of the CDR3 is TGTGCCAGCAGCCAACACCCCGTCACAGATACGCAGTATTTT. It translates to CASSQHPVTDTQYF.

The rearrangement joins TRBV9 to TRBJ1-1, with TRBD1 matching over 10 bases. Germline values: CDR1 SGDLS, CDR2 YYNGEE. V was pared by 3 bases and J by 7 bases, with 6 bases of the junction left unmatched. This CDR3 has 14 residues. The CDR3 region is CASSGGTGADEAFF. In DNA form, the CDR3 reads TGTGCCAGCAGCGGAGGGACAGGGGCCGATGAAGCTTTCTTT.

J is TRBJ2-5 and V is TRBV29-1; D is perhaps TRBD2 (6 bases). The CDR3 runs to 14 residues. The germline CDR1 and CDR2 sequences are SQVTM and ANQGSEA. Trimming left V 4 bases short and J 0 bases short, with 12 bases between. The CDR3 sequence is CSVGGLKYQETQYF. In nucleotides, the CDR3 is TGCAGCGTTGGGGGACTGAAGTACCAAGAGACCCAGTACTTC. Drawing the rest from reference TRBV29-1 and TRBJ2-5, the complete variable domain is SAVISQKPSRDICQRGTSLTIQCQVDSQVTMMFWYRQQPGQSLTLIATANQGSEATYESGFVIDKFPISRPNLTFSTLTVSNMSPEDSSIYLCSVGGLKYQETQYFGPGTRLLVL.

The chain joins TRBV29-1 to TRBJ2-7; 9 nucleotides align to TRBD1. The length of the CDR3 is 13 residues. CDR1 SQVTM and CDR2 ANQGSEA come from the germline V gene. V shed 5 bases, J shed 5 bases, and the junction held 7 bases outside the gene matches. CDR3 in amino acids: CSVPGTGRNEQYF. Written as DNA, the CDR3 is TGCAGCGTTCCCGGGACAGGGAGGAACGAGCAGTACTTC.

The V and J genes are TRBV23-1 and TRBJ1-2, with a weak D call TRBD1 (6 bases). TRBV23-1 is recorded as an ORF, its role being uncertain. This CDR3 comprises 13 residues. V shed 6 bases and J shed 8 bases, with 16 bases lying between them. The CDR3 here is CASRDRRVEGYTF. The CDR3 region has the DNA TGCGCCAGCAGAGACAGGAGGGTAGAGGGCTACACCTTC.